One sample yielded the 17 T cell receptor beta chains listed below, sequenced in a study of cytomegalovirus exposure and HLA in healthy donors. The PCR made use of 60 Vbeta and 13 Jbeta primers. Measured with immunoSEQ multiplex PCR; TCRdb has only the in-frame clones, and not every one. The sample lists about 140,000 clones, around 80% occurring once. The sample comprised PBMCs. These receptor sequences come from a woman in her forties in good health and CMV-seronegative.

The chain links TRBV14 to TRBJ1-2; 8 bases align to TRBD1. The V gene's germline CDR1 is SGHDN and CDR2 FVKESK. V dropped 0 bases and J dropped 4; count of bases not matched to a gene: 7. The CDR3 is made up of 16 amino acids. DNA for the CDR3: TGTGCCAGCAGCCAAGATATCGGGACAGGAGTCTATGGCTACACCTTC. It yields the protein CASSQDIGTGVYGYTF.

This clone was seen a handful of times. The V gene is TRBV10-2, the J gene TRBJ2-2; 12 bases align to TRBD2. The V and J ends lost 8 bases and 4 bases, in that order; junction bases with no gene match: 17. The CDR3 covers 19 residues. The germline V gene encodes CDR1 WSHSY and CDR2 SAAADI. Here the CDR3 reads CASRRVGLAGGLGTGELFF. The DNA of the CDR3 is TGCGCCAGCCGCCGTGTAGGGCTAGCGGGAGGGCTGGGCACCGGGGAGCTGTTTTTT.

This chain links TRBV15 with TRBJ1-5, with D perhaps TRBD1 (5 bases). Germline lookup yields CDR1 LNHNV and CDR2 YYDKDF (reference sequence). V was shortened by 0 bases and J by 1 base, with 7 bases between the two germline ends. CDR3 length: 15 residues. The CDR3 DNA reads TGTGCCACCAGCAGAGATAAGGGGAGCAATCAGCCCCAGCATTTT. Translated, it gives CATSRDKGSNQPQHF.

V gene TRBV25-1 combines with J gene TRBJ1-1, with D possibly being TRBD1 (6 bases). CDR1 is MGHDK and CDR2 is SYGVNS in the germline V gene. Trimming took 6 bases from V and 5 from J, leaving 13 bases between them. There are 13 residues in the CDR3. For the CDR3, the DNA is TGTGCCAGCAGGCCCAGGGGTGGTACTGAAGCTTTCTTT. It translates to CASRPRGGTEAFF. The whole variable domain, remainder taken from reference TRBV25-1 and TRBJ1-1, is EADIYQTPRYLVIGTGKKITLECSQTMGHDKMYWYQQDPGMELHLIHYSYGVNSTEKGDLSSESTVSRIRTEHFPLTLESARPSHTSQYLCASRPRGGTEAFFGQGTRLTVV.

The chain links TRBV7-9 to TRBJ1-1, with D tentatively TRBD1 (5 bases). V was shortened by 1 base and J by 4 bases, with 19 bases between the two germline ends. This CDR3 has 17 residues. Germline CDR1 is SEHNR and CDR2 is FQNEAQ (reference sequence). CDR3 amino acids: CASSLGGGANIFTEAFF. In DNA, the CDR3 is TGTGCCAGCAGCTTAGGCGGAGGGGCCAATATATTCACTGAAGCTTTCTTT.

This clone was detected only a few times. J is TRBJ1-2 and V is TRBV7-2; D might be TRBD1 (6 bases). Germline CDR1 reads SGHTA; CDR2 reads FQGNSA. Between the trimmed V and J ends, which lost 4 bases and 7 bases, there was a span of 10 bases. There are 12 residues in the CDR3. The CDR3 DNA reads TGTGCCAGCAGCTCAGGACAGCCTGGCTACACCTTC. This translates into CASSSGQPGYTF.

V gene TRBV5-1 combines with J gene TRBJ2-7, with 15 bases lining up with TRBD2. The germline V gene has CDR1 SGHRS and CDR2 YFSETQ. After removal of 3 bases from V and 0 bases from J, the junction contained 7 bases not matched to a gene. The CDR3 has 18 amino acids. Here the CDR3 DNA reads TGCGCCAGCAGCTCACGGACTAGCGGGAGGGATGTCTCCTACGAGCAGTACTTC. Its protein product is CASSSRTSGRDVSYEQYF.

This clone was seen a handful of times. V and J are TRBV7-2 and TRBJ1-2; 7 nucleotides agree with TRBD1. From germline, CDR1 is SGHTA and CDR2 FQGNSA. V lost 5 bases, J lost 8 bases, and 8 bases stayed unmatched. The CDR3 runs to 13 residues. The CDR3 DNA reads as TGTGCCAGCAGCCATGACAGGGTAAAGGGCTACACCTTC. This encodes CASSHDRVKGYTF.

This clone has a handful of counts. CDR3 loop: CASSQAPGNGPYEQYF. CDR3 DNA: TGCGCCAGCAGCCAAGCCCCAGGGAATGGGCCTTACGAGCAGTACTTC. The J gene is TRBJ2-7, the V gene TRBV4-3, with D possibly TRBD1 on 5 matching bases. Per the germline V gene, CDR1 is LGHNA and CDR2 is YSLEER. The CDR3 has 16 residues. V was shortened by 1 base and J by 4 bases, with 17 bases between the two germline ends.

This clone was seen only a few times. V and J are TRBV7-6 and TRBJ2-1, with 9 bases aligning to TRBD2. J lost 2 bases, V lost 4 bases, and 6 bases had no gene match. CDR1 SGHVS and CDR2 FNYEAQ come from the germline V gene. There are 16 residues in the CDR3. The CDR3 loop is CASSSEASGTYNEQFF. As DNA, the CDR3 is TGTGCCAGCAGCTCCGAGGCTAGCGGGACCTACAATGAGCAGTTCTTC.

This clone appeared once. The chain has TRBV28 and TRBJ1-1; D is unresolved. This CDR3 has 12 residues. From germline, CDR1 is MDHEN and CDR2 SYDVKM. V lost 7 bases to trimming and J lost 5 bases, with 11 bases between them. CDR3 region: CASISTGTEAFF. CDR3 DNA sequence: TGTGCCAGCATCTCTACGGGGACTGAAGCTTTCTTT.

This chain uses TRBV11-2 with TRBJ2-3; 10 bases line up with TRBD2. This CDR3 spans 15 amino acids. Unmatched junction bases numbered 2, after V lost 5 bases and J lost 0 bases. CDR1 SGHAT and CDR2 FQNNGV come from the germline V gene. For the CDR3, the DNA is TGTGCCAGCAGCCGACTAGCGGGTAGCACAGATACGCAGTATTTT. It is translated as CASSRLAGSTDTQYF.

On this clone itself: The junction does not match germline at one end; this may be a read error. Other DNA sequences in the sample encode the same CDR3. The J gene is TRBJ1-2, the V gene TRBV7-6; D is uncertain. The CDR3 has 14 residues. From germline, CDR1 is SGHVS and CDR2 FNYEAQ. For the CDR3, the DNA is TGTGCCAGTAGCTTAAACGGCGGAGACTATGGCTACACCTTC. Residues: CASSLNGGDYGYTF.

V gene TRBV27 combines with J gene TRBJ2-7; D ambiguous. Trimming took 2 bases from V and 3 from J, leaving 8 bases between them. The germline gives CDR1 MNHEY, CDR2 SMNVEV (reference sequence). The CDR3 runs 13 residues. CDR3 protein: CASSLNRDYEQYF. Here the CDR3 DNA reads TGTGCCAGCAGTTTAAACAGAGACTACGAGCAGTACTTC.

The chain carries TRBV5-4 and TRBJ1-1; D is unclear. This CDR3 is 12 amino acids long. V lost 9 bases and J lost 3, with 12 bases in between. Germline assignment: CDR1 SGHNT and CDR2 YYREEE (reference sequence). CDR3 in amino acids: CATLRGDTEAFF. As DNA, the CDR3 is TGTGCCACTCTACGGGGAGACACTGAAGCTTTCTTT.

This sequence joins TRBV25-1 and TRBJ1-1; D may be TRBD1 (6 bases). Per the germline V gene, CDR1 is MGHDK and CDR2 is SYGVNS. This CDR3 has 15 residues. Between the trimmed V and J ends, which lost 3 bases and 4 bases, there was a span of 15 bases. The CDR3 DNA follows: TGTGCCAGCAGTGATCCGTCGGGGGGGCTCACTGAAGCTTTCTTT. Encoded protein: CASSDPSGGLTEAFF.

The chain couples TRBV7-2 to TRBJ2-3; 10 bases match TRBD2. Trimming cost V 1 base and J 8 bases; bases outside gene matches: 6. The germline gives CDR1 SGHTA, CDR2 FQGNSA. The CDR3 covers 15 residues. CDR3 nucleotides: TGTGCCAGCAGCTTAGTGGCTAGCGGGAGCAGTACGCAGTATTTT. The encoded protein is CASSLVASGSSTQYF.